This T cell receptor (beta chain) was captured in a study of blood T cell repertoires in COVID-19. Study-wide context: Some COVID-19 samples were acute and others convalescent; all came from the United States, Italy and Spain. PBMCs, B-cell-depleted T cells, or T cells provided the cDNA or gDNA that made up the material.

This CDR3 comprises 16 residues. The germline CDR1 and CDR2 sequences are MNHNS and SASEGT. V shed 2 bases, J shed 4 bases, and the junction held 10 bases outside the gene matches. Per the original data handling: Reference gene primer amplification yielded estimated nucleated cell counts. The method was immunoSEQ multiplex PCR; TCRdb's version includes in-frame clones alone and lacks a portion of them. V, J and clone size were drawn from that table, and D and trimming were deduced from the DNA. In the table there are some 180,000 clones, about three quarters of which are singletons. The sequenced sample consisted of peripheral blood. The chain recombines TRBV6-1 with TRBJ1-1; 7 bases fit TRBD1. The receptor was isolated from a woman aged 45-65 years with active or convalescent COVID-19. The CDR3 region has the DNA TGTGCCAGCAGTGAAATGAGGGGGCGCAGAGGCACTGAAGCTTTCTTT. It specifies CASSEMRGRRGTEAFF.